What follows are 5 T cell receptor beta chains derived from one specimen sequenced in a study of a mutant IDH1 vaccine in newly diagnosed glioma. Their antigens remain unidentified. Indicated time point: week 47, end of study. One vaccine dose held 300 ug of mutant IDH1 20-mer peptide and came with topical imiquimod. The repertoire was sequenced with immunoSEQ multiplex PCR; TCRdb's copy has only in-frame clones and lacks some. This sample has 55,000 to 65,000 clones, with around 75% found just once. The sequenced sample was PBMCs, obtained from a glioma patient whose treatment included an IDH1 peptide vaccine. The receptor source for this set is a man aged 45-65 years with glioma.

This clone was detected only once. The chain combines TRBV4-3 with TRBJ2-1, with unresolved D. The CDR3 length is 13 residues. Trimming took 5 bases from V and 4 from J, leaving 9 bases between them. Germline V gene data show CDR1 as LGHNA and CDR2 as YSLEER. CDR3 coding DNA: TGCGCCAGCAGCTTCCTGATATACAATGAGCAGTTCTTC. The encoded protein is CASSFLIYNEQFF.

This clone has only one observation. V and J are TRBV10-3 and TRBJ1-5; 12 positions agree with TRBD1. CDR1 is ENHRY and CDR2 is SYGVKD in the germline V gene. J gave up 7 bases and V 7 bases, and 5 bases lay outside the gene matches. There are 14 residues in the CDR3. For the CDR3, the DNA is TGTGCCATCAAAGGGACAGGGGGCGACCAGCCCCAGCATTTT. Its translation is CAIKGTGGDQPQHF.

This chain connects TRBV27 to TRBJ2-3; D gene uncertain. CDR1 is MNHEY and CDR2 is SMNVEV in the germline V gene (reference sequence). V lost 3 bases to trimming and J lost 6 bases, with 4 bases between them. The CDR3 loop spans 11 amino acids. The CDR3 reads CASSFGDTQYF. CDR3 in DNA: TGTGCCAGCAGTTTTGGGGATACGCAGTATTTT.

This clone was recorded once. The rearrangement links TRBV30 to TRBJ1-5, with D perhaps TRBD1 (5 bases). Germline assignment: CDR1 GTSNPN and CDR2 SVGIG (reference sequence). CDR3 length: 16 amino acids. Trimming cost V 0 bases and J 3 bases, with 15 bases left between them. The CDR3 sequence is CAWSVQGKGFNQPQHF. In DNA form, the CDR3 reads TGTGCCTGGAGTGTACAAGGCAAGGGGTTCAATCAGCCCCAGCATTTT.

The chain combines TRBV7-2 with TRBJ2-1; 9 nucleotides agree with TRBD2. CDR1 and CDR2 (germline): SGHTA, FQGNSA. The J segment lost 7 bases and the V segment lost 5 bases, leaving 6 bases of the junction unmatched. The CDR3 has 14 residues. The CDR3 DNA follows: TGTGCCAGCAGCGCAGCGGGGGGCCAGAATGAGCAGTTCTTC. Its protein product is CASSAAGGQNEQFF.